The 15 T cell receptor beta chains below were found in one sample sequenced in a study of cytomegalovirus exposure and HLA in healthy donors. Primers included in the PCR were 60 Vbeta and 13 Jbeta primers. Profiling relied on immunoSEQ multiplex PCR, and the TCRdb table lists in-frame clones only, not all of them. Here the sample spans approximately 150,000 clones, 65% to 70% being singletons. Material for sequencing was PBMCs. The receptors here all came from a man under 40 in good health and CMV-seropositive.

J is TRBJ2-7 and V is TRBV4-1; tentative D call: TRBD2 (5 bases). Germline V gene data show CDR1 as MGHRA and CDR2 as YSYEKL. Trimming took 0 bases from V and 2 from J, leaving 8 bases between them. The CDR3 has 14 amino acids. In DNA, the CDR3 is TGCGCCAGCAGCCAAGATACGGGGACCTACGAGCAGTACTTC. Translation: CASSQDTGTYEQYF.

This clone was recorded a few times. V gene TRBV5-4 combines with J gene TRBJ2-7; TRBD1 is a possible D gene (5 bases). The CDR3 is 13 amino acids. Germline V gives CDR1 SGHNT, CDR2 YYREEE (reference sequence). Trimming pared 3 bases from V and 0 bases from J, leaving 7 bases between. The CDR3 region has the DNA TGTGCCAGCAGCTCAGACAGCTCCTACGAGCAGTACTTC. Translation: CASSSDSSYEQYF.

This sequence joins TRBV28 and TRBJ1-2, with D possibly matching TRBD1 (5 bases). Looked up from germline, CDR1 is MDHEN and CDR2 is SYDVKM. V gave up 4 bases and J gave up 4 bases, with 16 bases separating them. CDR3 length equals 15 residues. CDR3 in amino acids: CASSSTATSPYGYTF. The DNA for the CDR3 is TGTGCCAGCAGTTCGACAGCGACTTCACCCTATGGCTACACCTTC.

CDR3 nucleotides: TGTGCCAGCAGCCGTAACGGCGGTGGAGAGACCCAGTACTTC. It yields the protein CASSRNGGGETQYF. The chain has TRBV7-3 and TRBJ2-5; D uncertain. Per the germline V gene, CDR1 is SGHTA and CDR2 is FQGTGA. This CDR3 spans 14 amino acids. V lost 5 bases, J lost 4 bases, and 14 bases lay in between.

V and J are TRBV28 and TRBJ2-3; 7 nucleotides agree with TRBD2. V trimming: 4 bases; J trimming: 9 bases; junction bases outside the gene matches: 13. CDR1 and CDR2 from the germline V gene are MDHEN and SYDVKM. The CDR3 runs to 15 residues. For the CDR3, the DNA is TGTGCCAGCAGTTCCCCCCCGGGACTAAAGTCAACGCAGTATTTT. This codes for CASSSPPGLKSTQYF.

J is TRBJ2-7 and V is TRBV5-4; 13 bases match TRBD2. CDR1 is SGHNT, CDR2 YYREEE, per germline (reference sequence). CDR3 length: 17 residues. V was pared by 3 bases and J by 2 bases, with 8 bases of the junction left unmatched. CDR3: CASSSSSGTSGTYEQYF. The CDR3 region has the DNA TGTGCCAGCAGCTCGAGCTCCGGGACTAGCGGGACCTACGAGCAGTACTTC.

V and J are TRBV19 and TRBJ2-5, with D possibly TRBD2 on 5 matching bases. V lost 5 bases and J lost 10, with 17 bases in between. Germline V gene data show CDR1 as LNHDA and CDR2 as SQIVND (reference sequence). This CDR3 comprises 13 residues. CDR3 nucleotide sequence: TGTGCCAGTAGTGACGATCGGTGGGCGGGCCAGTACTTC. It translates to CASSDDRWAGQYF. Based on the CDR3 plus reference TRBV19 and TRBJ2-5, the full variable domain is DGGITQSPKYLFRKEGQNVTLSCEQNLNHDAMYWYRQDPGQGLRLIYYSQIVNDFQKGDIAEGYSVSREKKESFPLTVTSAQKNPTAFYLCASSDDRWAGQYFGPGTRLLVL.

A single count supports this clone. This chain uses TRBV4-2 with TRBJ2-7; D is unresolved. V lost 0 bases and J 0 bases, leaving 9 bases between the germline ends. The length of the CDR3 is 15 residues. Germline V CDR1 and CDR2: LGHNA, YNFKEQ. The CDR3 reads CASSQEVVSSYEQYF. The CDR3 bases are TGTGCCAGCAGCCAAGAGGTGGTTAGCTCCTACGAGCAGTACTTC.

The chain uses TRBV5-5 and TRBJ1-1; D remains ambiguous. In germline, CDR1 is SGHKS, CDR2 YYEKEE (reference sequence). The V end was cut by 4 bases, the J end by 2 bases, with 12 bases between. There are 14 residues in the CDR3. The CDR3, as DNA: TGTGCCAGCAGCCGAGAAACAGCAAACACTGAAGCTTTCTTT. Its translation is CASSRETANTEAFF.

This clone was counted a few times. The CDR3 spells CASEVNYGYTF. DNA of the CDR3: TGTGCCAGCGAGGTGAACTATGGCTACACCTTC. This chain uses TRBV7-9 with TRBJ1-2; D gene unclear. Trimming shortened V by 8 bases and J by 2 bases, and 6 bases separated the two germline ends. Germline V gene lookup returns CDR1 SEHNR and CDR2 FQNEAQ (reference sequence). The CDR3 sequence is 11 residues long.

The V call is TRBV11-2, the J call TRBJ2-7, with D tentatively TRBD2 (6 bases). The CDR3 is 14 residues long. The germline V gene has CDR1 SGHAT and CDR2 FQNNGV. With 4 bases removed from V and 7 bases from J, the gap between germline ends came to 17 bases. CDR3 region: CASSSSGGTGEQYF. DNA of the CDR3: TGTGCCAGCAGCTCTTCTGGCGGGACGGGGGAGCAGTACTTC.

The rearrangement uses TRBV28 and TRBJ1-5, with D tentatively TRBD1 (5 bases). This CDR3 is built from 15 residues. CDR1 is MDHEN and CDR2 is SYDVKM in the germline V gene. V lost 3 bases and J lost 8, with 17 bases in between. The CDR3 DNA sequence: TGTGCCAGCAGTTTTGGGGGGGGTACAAGGAAGCCCCAGCATTTT. Translating it yields CASSFGGGTRKPQHF.

The rearrangement uses TRBV5-4 and TRBJ2-7; TRBD1 agrees at 9 bases. Per germline, CDR1 SGHNT and CDR2 YYREEE (reference sequence). V lost 4 bases to trimming and J lost 0 bases; unmatched junction nucleotides: 5. The CDR3 has 15 residues. This CDR3 is CASSLGTGPSYEQYF. The CDR3 DNA follows: TGTGCCAGCAGCCTCGGGACAGGGCCCTCCTACGAGCAGTACTTC.

The J gene is TRBJ2-6, the V gene TRBV6-1, with 7 bases matching TRBD2. Unmatched junction bases numbered 0, after V lost 1 base and J lost 0 bases. The germline V gene has CDR1 MNHNS and CDR2 SASEGT. The CDR3 is 16 amino acids. The CDR3 spells CASSEGGGSGANVLTF. In nucleotides, the CDR3 is TGTGCCAGCAGTGAAGGGGGGGGCTCTGGGGCCAACGTCCTGACTTTC.

The V call is TRBV15, the J call TRBJ2-7; 12 nucleotides match TRBD2. V trimming: 1 base; J trimming: 3 bases; junction bases outside the gene matches: 10. The CDR3 loop spans 18 amino acids. The germline V gene encodes CDR1 LNHNV and CDR2 YYDKDF (reference sequence). The CDR3 coding sequence is TGTGCCACCAGCAGAGGAGAGGGGGGGACTAGCGGGCTCTACGAGCAGTACTTC. Amino acid sequence: CATSRGEGGTSGLYEQYF.